This T cell receptor beta chain was sequenced during a study of response to subunit inactivated influenza vaccine. Study findings and constraints: There was a suggestion from the authors that each seasonal influenza vaccination recruits few new T cells.

The CDR3 covers 16 residues. Trimming took 8 bases from V and 1 from J, leaving 19 bases between them. MiXCR, applied by TCRdb to the RT-PCR reads, yields one record per CDR3 protein. Among about 800,000 distinct CDR3 sequences, approximately 22% were seen once, and the ten largest hold 10% to 13%. This clonotype was detected a few times. Antigen: not known. This clonotype was obtained from a middle-aged man who received an inactivated influenza vaccine. This specimen was PBMCs from blood, taken more than 4 days after vaccination. The chain has TRBV6-7 and TRBJ2-3; D may correspond to TRBD1 or TRBD2 (5 bases each). TRBV6-7 is an ORF; its function is uncertain. For the CDR3, the DNA is TGTGCCAGCGGCTGCGGTACGGGGCTCGGCACAGATACGCAGTATTTT. Translating gives CASGCGTGLGTDTQYF.